This TCR beta chain is drawn from a study of shared clonotypes between healthy human individuals. Across the whole study: Each donor's CD8 memory used one plate, CD8 naive two, each CD4 subset three.

Study findings and constraints: Only a few donors were included, so the genetic and exposure-history diversity represented was limited.

Splitting of each subset's genomic DNA was done evenly across several immunoSEQ plates. Data came from immunoSEQ multiplex PCR; TCRdb stores just in-frame clones and leaves some out. In the table there are 2 million to 2.5 million clones, 80% to 95% of which are singletons. About this clone itself: Its target is unknown.

The CDR3 has 15 residues. Germline CDR1 and CDR2: LGHNA and YSLEER. V dropped 1 base and J dropped 6; count of bases not matched to a gene: 3. This TCR was sampled from a young man in good health. Some clones in this sample may be carry-over from other donors' samples. The sample consisted of naive CD4+ T cells from PBMCs. Stated subset: CD45RA+ positively selected. V is TRBV4-3 and J is TRBJ2-1; 10 bases are a match to TRBD2. The CDR3 spells CASSQAGLATNEQFF. CDR3 nucleotides: TGCGCCAGCAGCCAAGCGGGACTAGCGACCAATGAGCAGTTCTTC.